This TCR beta chain was identified during a study of identical twins. Findings and limits, study-wide: Models came in too low on out-of-frame TCR alpha sharing in monozygotic twins. Not following the same donors, the study drew its conclusions from cross-sectional statistical analysis.

Every donor was a healthy Caucasian. MiXCR was run by TCRdb on the 5' RACE reads, yielding one entry per CDR3 protein. The profile shows 690,000 or so distinct CDR3 sequences, 6% to 6.5% of them singletons. As regards this clonotype: Its matching antigen is unknown.

This TCR was recovered from a man aged 18-30 years in good health. The sample consisted of naive T cells sorted from blood.

The CDR3 DNA reads TGCAGTGCCGCGTTCACGGTAGGCCAAGAGACCCAGTACTTC. Protein sequence: CSAAFTVGQETQYF. The chain links TRBV20-1 to TRBJ2-5; D unresolved. The CDR3 runs to 14 residues. The germline gives CDR1 DFQATT, CDR2 SNEGSKA (reference sequence). Trimming pared 6 bases from V and 1 base from J, leaving 15 bases between.